The 27 T cell receptor beta chains given below trace back to one sample, sequenced in a study of regulatory T cells in long-lasting Graves disease. Investigators prepared the TCR beta libraries by applying iRepertoire HTBI primers and Arm-PCR of CDR3 regions. TCRdb reanalysed the multiplex PCR reads using MiXCR and keeps one entry per CDR3 protein. The sample shows over 450,000 distinct CDR3 sequences, around 13% of them seen only once. The sample's time point: newly diagnosed GD, antithyroid drugs for less than 3 months. With RNA extracted from PBMCs as input, the TCR library was made. The sample also formed part of further work on T cells in Graves' hyperthyroidism and ophthalmopathy.

Sequenced here: peripheral blood mononuclear cells (PBMCs), sampled at new diagnosis, from a patient treated with antithyroid drugs. These TCRs come from a woman between 25 and 40 years old with Graves disease.

The rearrangement links TRBV7-9 to TRBJ1-6, with D possibly TRBD1 on 6 matching bases. V lost 5 bases and J lost 5, with 10 bases in between. Germline-derived CDR1 and CDR2 are SEHNR and FQNEAQ (reference sequence). The CDR3 has 14 amino acids. CDR3 sequence: CASSGQINNSPLHF. In DNA, the CDR3 is TGTGCCAGCAGCGGACAGATCAATAATTCACCCCTCCACTTT.

This chain connects TRBV30 to TRBJ2-1; 10 bases map to TRBD1. The CDR3 length is 14 residues. The trim removed 5 bases at V and 8 bases at J, leaving 9 bases unmatched. Germline values: CDR1 GTSNPN, CDR2 SVGIG (reference sequence). In nucleotides, the CDR3 is TGTGCCTGGGCCCGGGACAGGGGTCCGCATGAGCAGTTCTTC. This sequence encodes CAWARDRGPHEQFF.

This clonotype was seen many times. The J gene is TRBJ2-1, the V gene TRBV18; D not resolved. CDR3 size: 15 residues. The V and J ends lost 8 bases and 0 bases respectively, with 14 bases between them. Germline V gives CDR1 KGHSH, CDR2 LQKENI. This chain's CDR3 is CASSPRTVSYNEQFF. In DNA form, the CDR3 reads TGTGCCAGCAGTCCTCGTACAGTCTCCTACAATGAGCAGTTCTTC.

This clonotype has a handful of counts. V and J are TRBV20-1 and TRBJ1-4; D is uncertain. V shed 4 bases and J shed 4 bases, with 13 bases lying between them. The CDR3 is made up of 14 amino acids. Germline CDR1 and CDR2: DFQATT and SNEGSKA (reference sequence). The CDR3 DNA is TGCAGTGCTATCCACCGTGGGATTAATGAAAAACTGTTTTTT. Protein product: CSAIHRGINEKLFF.

This clonotype has a count of ten or more. The chain employs TRBV19 and TRBJ2-3; D gene unclear. The germline V gene has CDR1 LNHDA and CDR2 SQIVND (reference sequence). This CDR3 spans 14 amino acids. V was pared by 1 base and J by 2 bases, with 7 bases between. The CDR3 loop is CASSIGWPTDTQYF. For the CDR3, the DNA is TGTGCCAGTAGTATAGGCTGGCCCACAGATACGCAGTATTTT.

This clonotype appeared a few times. This chain connects TRBV29-1 to TRBJ2-7, with a weak D call TRBD2 (5 bases). The germline gives CDR1 SQVTM, CDR2 ANQGSEA. The CDR3 is 15 amino acids. V gave up 7 bases and J gave up 3 bases, with 22 bases separating them. In DNA, the CDR3 is TGCAGCGCCCGATCTGCCCAGACGGGGATCTACGAGCAGTACTTC. Protein: CSARSAQTGIYEQYF.

This clonotype was seen repeatedly, ten times or more. The chain combines TRBV4-1 with TRBJ2-1; 8 bases match TRBD2. The CDR3 extends over 15 amino acids. V gave up 1 base and J gave up 8 bases; unmatched junction bases: 7. CDR1 is MGHRA, CDR2 YSYEKL, per germline. The CDR3 nucleotides are TGCGCCAGCAGCCAAGTCCCCGGGAGGGCCGATGAGCAGTTCTTC. Amino acids: CASSQVPGRADEQFF.

A few counts support this clonotype. V gene TRBV2 combines with J gene TRBJ2-1; 9 bases map to TRBD2. The CDR3 is 15 residues long. Germline V gives CDR1 SNHLY, CDR2 FYNNEI. The CDR3 protein is CTTRGLAGPLGEQFF. The DNA for the CDR3 is TGTACCACCCGTGGGCTAGCGGGGCCCTTGGGTGAGCAGTTCTTC. The variable domain in full, with the rest retrieved from reference TRBV2 and TRBJ2-1, is EPEVTQTPSHQVTQMGQEVILRCVPISNHLYFYWYRQILGQKVEFLVSFYNNEISEKSEIFDDQFSVERPDGSNFTLKIRSTKLEDSAMYFCTTRGLAGPLGEQFFGPGTRLTVL.

In this sample, this clonotype turned up a few times. V and J are TRBV13 and TRBJ2-3; 9 bases map to TRBD2. Trimming at V came to 0 bases and at J to 6 bases, leaving 7 bases not matched to a gene. Germline V CDR1 and CDR2: PRHDT, FYEKMQ (reference sequence). There are 16 residues in the CDR3. The CDR3 reads CASSLGRAGGPDTQYF. The CDR3 bases are TGTGCCAGCAGCTTAGGCCGAGCGGGAGGCCCGGATACGCAGTATTTT.

This clonotype was found a few times. The V and J genes are TRBV9 and TRBJ2-7; the D is unclear. Germline CDR1 SGDLS, CDR2 YYNGEE. The CDR3 is 13 amino acids. V dropped 3 bases and J dropped 0 bases, with 7 bases sitting between them. Written as DNA, the CDR3 is TGTGCCAGCAGCGGTTACAGCTCCTACGAGCAGTACTTC. This sequence encodes CASSGYSSYEQYF.

The sample holds many counts of this clonotype. J is TRBJ2-1 and V is TRBV7-2, with D perhaps matching TRBD1 or TRBD2 (5 bases each). Per the germline V gene, CDR1 is SGHTA and CDR2 is FQGNSA. V was pared by 0 bases and J by 4 bases, with 13 bases between. The CDR3 runs to 16 residues. The CDR3 region has the DNA TGTGCCAGCAGCTTAGCTCCCGGGACCTCGTACAATGAGCAGTTCTTC. Protein sequence: CASSLAPGTSYNEQFF. The complete variable domain, with remaining parts taken from reference TRBV7-2 and TRBJ2-1, reads GAGVSQSPSNKVTEKGKDVELRCDPISGHTALYWYRQSLGQGLEFLIYFQGNSAPDKSGLPSDRFSAERTGGSVSTLTIQRTQQEDSAVYLCASSLAPGTSYNEQFFGPGTRLTVL.

This clonotype was picked up many times. The rearrangement joins TRBV18 to TRBJ2-2, with 8 bases matching TRBD2. CDR1 is KGHSH and CDR2 is LQKENI in the germline V gene. V trimming: 5 bases; J trimming: 6 bases; junction bases outside the gene matches: 11. The CDR3 runs to 16 residues. The DNA of the CDR3 is TGTGCCAGCTCATTTGAAGCGGGAGCAATTGCCGGGGAGCTGTTTTTT. Its translation is CASSFEAGAIAGELFF.

This clonotype has at least ten counts. V gene TRBV12-3 or TRBV12-4 combines with J gene TRBJ2-7; D may be TRBD2 (6 bases). With 7 bases removed from V and 0 bases from J, the gap between germline ends came to 10 bases. The CDR3 runs to 13 residues. This CDR3 is CASTRDFSYEQYF. The DNA for the CDR3 is TGTGCCAGCACCCGGGACTTCTCCTACGAGCAGTACTTC.

The sample holds one count of this clonotype. With a much larger clone just one base away, this may be a read error. The chain combines TRBV18 with TRBJ1-5; D not resolved. CDR3 size: 13 residues. CDR1 and CDR2 from the germline V gene are KGHSH and LQKENI. CDR3 residues: CASSPQQTQPQRF. In DNA form, the CDR3 reads TGTGCCAGCTCACCACAGCAGACTCAGCCCCAGCGTTTT.

Details on this clonotype: A read error likely explains this, since a far larger clone differs by one base. This chain joins TRBV11-3 and TRBJ2-5; 10 nucleotides agree with TRBD2. This CDR3 is 17 amino acids long. With V trimmed by 6 bases and J by 5 bases, 15 bases remained unmatched. CDR1 SGHNT and CDR2 YENEEA come from the germline V gene. The CDR3 DNA is TGTGCCAGCAGTCCTACATGGGCTAGCGGGAGTATGGAGACCCAGTACTTC. It translates to CASSPTWASGSMETQYF.

This clonotype occurred many times. The gene calls are TRBV9 and TRBJ2-2; 12 bases are a match to TRBD2. This CDR3 has 19 residues. Germline loops: CDR1 SGDLS, CDR2 YYNGEE. Trimming cost V 4 bases and J 5 bases; bases outside gene matches: 15. The CDR3 region is CASSPSWLAGGPRTGELFF. The CDR3 DNA is TGTGCCAGCAGCCCCTCGTGGCTAGCGGGAGGGCCGCGTACCGGGGAGCTGTTTTTT.

This clonotype was detected many times. CDR3 in DNA: TGCAGTGCTAGAAACATGGGTGGATACAATGAGCAGTTCTTC. This gives the protein CSARNMGGYNEQFF. The chain uses TRBV20-1 and TRBJ2-1; D is undetermined. CDR3 length equals 14 residues. Germline-derived CDR1 and CDR2 are DFQATT and SNEGSKA (reference sequence). Trimming left V 2 bases short and J 4 bases short, with 12 bases between.

A note on this clonotype: Given a much more abundant clone one base away, this may be a read error. V is TRBV20-1 and J is TRBJ2-1; D gene uncertain. The CDR3 has 11 amino acids. The germline V gene has CDR1 DFQATT and CDR2 SNEGSKA (reference sequence). V was shortened by 4 bases and J by 10 bases, with 11 bases between the two germline ends. CDR3 DNA sequence: TGCAGTGCTATCCTGATCTACGAGCAGTTCTTC. Residues: CSAILIYEQFF.

This chain connects TRBV28 to TRBJ2-1; D gene unclear. Trimming took 7 bases from V and 4 from J, leaving 17 bases between them. Germline V CDR1 and CDR2: MDHEN, SYDVKM. CDR3 length equals 15 residues. CDR3 protein: CASTPGPGQYNEQFF. The CDR3 coding sequence is TGTGCCAGCACCCCTGGCCCCGGGCAGTACAATGAGCAGTTCTTC.

This clonotype was observed a handful of times. The chain has TRBV12-3 or TRBV12-4 and TRBJ2-1; a weak D match, TRBD2 (7 bases). V was clipped by 6 bases and J by 8 bases, with 20 bases between them. The CDR3 is 15 amino acids. Written as DNA, the CDR3 is TGTGCCAGCAGCCTGGACGGGGGGCTAGAGGATGAGCAGTTCTTC. Translated: CASSLDGGLEDEQFF.

This clonotype came up many times. CDR3: CASSSLGLGEQFF. As DNA, the CDR3 is TGTGCCAGTAGTTCACTCGGACTAGGTGAGCAGTTCTTC. The chain recombines TRBV19 with TRBJ2-1; the match to TRBD2 covers 7 bases. V gave up 5 bases and J gave up 9 bases; unmatched junction bases: 7. In germline, CDR1 is LNHDA, CDR2 SQIVND (reference sequence). The CDR3 loop spans 13 amino acids.

This clonotype appeared many times. The V gene is TRBV28, the J gene TRBJ1-3; 7 bases line up with TRBD1. The CDR3 loop spans 16 amino acids. Trimming cost V 6 bases and J 0 bases; bases outside gene matches: 8. Germline CDR1 MDHEN, CDR2 SYDVKM. The CDR3 DNA reads TGTGCCAGCAGCTACAGACAGGGCCTCTCTGGAAACACCATATATTTT. Translated, it gives CASSYRQGLSGNTIYF.

This clonotype was recorded a few times. J is TRBJ2-6 and V is TRBV29-1, with D maybe TRBD1 (5 bases). CDR1 and CDR2 from the germline V gene are SQVTM and ANQGSEA. With 7 bases removed from V and 2 bases from J, the gap between germline ends came to 9 bases. The CDR3 is made up of 13 amino acids. For the CDR3, the DNA is TGCAGCGCGATCAGGGCTGGGGCCAACGTCCTGACTTTC. Translating it yields CSAIRAGANVLTF.

This clonotype was seen repeatedly, ten times or more. This rearrangement joins TRBV19 to TRBJ1-1, with D maybe TRBD1 (5 bases). Germline V gene data show CDR1 as LNHDA and CDR2 as SQIVND (reference sequence). CDR3 length: 13 residues. V lost 3 bases to trimming and J lost 7 bases, with 12 bases between them. The CDR3 reads CASSILFDSEAFF. The CDR3 nucleotides are TGTGCCAGTAGTATTTTGTTCGACAGTGAAGCTTTCTTT.

In this sample, this clonotype turned up many times. The chain joins TRBV19 to TRBJ1-1; D possibly corresponds to TRBD1 (5 bases). This CDR3 comprises 16 residues. The germline V gene encodes CDR1 LNHDA and CDR2 SQIVND (reference sequence). With 6 bases removed from V and 0 bases from J, the gap between germline ends came to 17 bases. The DNA of the CDR3 is TGTGCCAGTAGGCCAAAGACAGAAAACATGAACACTGAAGCTTTCTTT. This gives the protein CASRPKTENMNTEAFF.

This clonotype showed up many times. The DNA for the CDR3 is TGCAGCGTTGAATTGGCGGGTAGCGGGACGTACAATGAGCAGTTCTTC. Translated, it gives CSVELAGSGTYNEQFF. The chain couples TRBV29-1 to TRBJ2-1, with TRBD2 matching 8 bases. The CDR3 length is 16 residues. V lost 2 bases to trimming and J lost 4 bases; unmatched junction nucleotides: 10. Germline V gene sequence: CDR1 SQVTM, CDR2 ANQGSEA.

This clonotype was counted a few times. The chain joins TRBV7-9 to TRBJ1-1, with 7 bases fitting TRBD1. CDR3 size: 15 residues. CDR1 SEHNR and CDR2 FQNEAQ come from the germline V gene (reference sequence). Unmatched junction bases numbered 11, after V lost 6 bases and J lost 4 bases. The CDR3 DNA is TGTGCCAGCAGTCCCCGCAGGGGGGAGTCCACTGAAGCTTTCTTT. Translated: CASSPRRGESTEAFF.